This T cell receptor (beta chain) comes out of a study of CXCR3-negative and CXCR3-positive naive CD8 T cells. Findings and caveats of the study: For CXCR3-positive naive cells, TRB CDR3s were more hydrophobic than those of CXCR3-negative naive cells. With respect to TRBV-TRBJ usage, naive CXCR3-negative and CXCR3-positive cells were similar; memory differed.

UMI-labeled 5' RACE TRB cDNA libraries were prepared from the cells. TCRdb derives one entry per CDR3 protein from the 5' RACE reads, leaving out DNA. The repertoire table contains around 65,000 distinct CDR3 sequences. Turning to this clonotype: Its antigen is not known.

Germline V gene sequence: CDR1 SGHVS, CDR2 FNYEAQ. CDR3 size: 17 residues. The chain is built from TRBV7-6 and TRBJ1-4; the TCRdb call, TRBD1, lacks DNA for checking. The sample was naive CXCR3+ CD8+ T cells from blood. Indicated subset: CD45RO-CCR7+CD27+CD95- naive CD8+ T cells expressing CXCR3 (TNR3+). This sequence was found in a human donor in good health. Some clones in this sample may be carry-over from other donors' samples. The CDR3: CASSLVDRPATNEKLFF.